This T cell receptor beta chain was recorded in a study of shared clonotypes between healthy human individuals. Study overall: With ages of 18 to 49, the donors were two women and a few men.

Regarding the study as a whole: Sharing of clonotypes among donors was expected to vary with sequencing depth.

Sequencing was performed with immunoSEQ multiplex PCR; in TCRdb, only in-frame clones are kept and a portion is missing. This sample yields millions of clones, of which less than 95% are seen a single time; around 1.1% belongs to the top ten. It was CD45RO-negative cells, positively selected for CCR7, that made up naive CD8 cells, with terminally differentiated effector memory CD45RA+ cells excluded. About this clone itself: Its antigen remains unidentified.

V lost 1 base to trimming and J lost 0 bases, with 16 bases between them. The CDR3 contains 19 residues. Germline CDR1 is SGHVS and CDR2 is FQNEAQ. This chain connects TRBV7-8 to TRBJ2-6; the D gene is possibly TRBD1 (6 bases). Sequenced: naive CD8+ T cells sorted from blood. The origin of this receptor is a man aged 18 to 29 in good health. CDR3: CASSLDRQDSTSGANVLTF. The CDR3 nucleotides read TGTGCCAGCAGCTTAGACAGACAGGACTCAACCTCTGGGGCCAACGTCCTGACTTTC.